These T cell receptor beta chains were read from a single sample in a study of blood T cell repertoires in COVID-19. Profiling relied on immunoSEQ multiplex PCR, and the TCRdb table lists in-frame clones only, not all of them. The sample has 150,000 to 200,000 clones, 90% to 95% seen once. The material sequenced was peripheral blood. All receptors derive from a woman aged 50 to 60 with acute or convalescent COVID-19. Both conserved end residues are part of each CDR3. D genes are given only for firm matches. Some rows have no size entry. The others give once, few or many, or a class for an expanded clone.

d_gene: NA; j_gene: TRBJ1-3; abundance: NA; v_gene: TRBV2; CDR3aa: CASSGSPTRSGNTIYF; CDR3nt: TGTGCCAGCAGTGGGTCCCCTACGCGTTCTGGAAACACCATATATTTT
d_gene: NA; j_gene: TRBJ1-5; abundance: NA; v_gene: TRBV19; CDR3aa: CASSETNRGNQPQHF; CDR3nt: TGTGCCAGTAGTGAAACAAATCGGGGCAATCAGCCCCAGCATTTT
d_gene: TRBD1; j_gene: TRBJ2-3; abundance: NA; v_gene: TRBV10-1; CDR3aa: CASSESWGQLADTQYF; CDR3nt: TGCGCCAGCAGTGAGTCTTGGGGACAGCTTGCAGATACGCAGTATTTT
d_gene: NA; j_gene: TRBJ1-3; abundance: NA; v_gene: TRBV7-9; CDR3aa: CASSPPLGSPTHSGNTIYF; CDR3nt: TGTGCCAGCAGCCCCCCCTTGGGGAGTCCCACACACTCTGGAAACACCATATATTTT
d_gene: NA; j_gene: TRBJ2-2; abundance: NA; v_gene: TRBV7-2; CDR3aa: CASSPHTGELFF; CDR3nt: TGTGCCAGCAGCCCTCACACCGGGGAGCTGTTTTTT
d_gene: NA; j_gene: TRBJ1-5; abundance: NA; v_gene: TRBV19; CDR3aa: CASSMGRSNQPQHF; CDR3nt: TGTGCCAGTAGTATGGGGCGAAGCAATCAGCCCCAGCATTTT
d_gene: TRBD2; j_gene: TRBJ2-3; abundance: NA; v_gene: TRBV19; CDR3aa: CASKPGGSVADTQYF; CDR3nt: TGTGCCAGTAAGCCGGGCGGGAGCGTCGCAGATACGCAGTATTTT
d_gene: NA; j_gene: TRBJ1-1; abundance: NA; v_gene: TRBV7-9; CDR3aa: CASSRGEGEAFF; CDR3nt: TGTGCCAGCAGCAGAGGGGAGGGTGAAGCTTTCTTT
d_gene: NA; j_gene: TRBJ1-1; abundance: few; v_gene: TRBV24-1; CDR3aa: CATQQGNTEAFF; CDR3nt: TGTGCCACCCAACAGGGAAACACTGAAGCTTTCTTT
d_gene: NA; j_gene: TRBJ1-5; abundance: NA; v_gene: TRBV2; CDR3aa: CASRTGVSNQPQHF; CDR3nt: TGTGCCAGCAGGACGGGGGTCAGCAATCAGCCCCAGCATTTT
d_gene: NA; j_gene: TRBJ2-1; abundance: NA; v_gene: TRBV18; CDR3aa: CASSTLAGTSYNEQFF; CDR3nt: TGTGCCAGCTCAACCTTGGCGGGAACCTCCTACAATGAGCAGTTCTTC
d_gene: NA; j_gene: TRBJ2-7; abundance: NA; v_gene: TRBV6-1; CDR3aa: CASSDDPRELVYEQYF; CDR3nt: TGTGCCAGCAGTGATGACCCCAGGGAACTCGTCTACGAGCAGTACTTC